The TCR beta chain described here comes from a study of identical twins. Findings of the study overall: Insertions ran lower in abundant cord blood beta clonotypes, though not in memory repertoires.

As concerns this clonotype: Its specificity is not known.

V was clipped by 7 bases and J by 10 bases, with 14 bases between them. The CDR3 runs 12 residues. Per germline, CDR1 MNHNS and CDR2 SASEGT. Each cDNA held unique molecular identifiers, and template switching gave it a universal primer site. TCRdb reanalysed the 5' RACE reads using MiXCR and keeps one entry per CDR3 protein. The sample lists hundreds of thousands of distinct CDR3 sequences, 7% occurring once. These data were also filed under a second study, of yellow fever vaccine responses in identical twins. That source notes: Twins showed a vaccine T cell response that reportedly seemed partly convergent, partly personalized.

V is TRBV6-1 and J is TRBJ2-1; either TRBD1 or TRBD2 may supply D (5 bases each). This TCR was recovered from a woman under 30 in good health. What was sequenced was memory (CD45RO+) T cells sorted from blood. The CDR3 region has the DNA TGTGCCAGCACCTATCCCAGGGAGGAGCAGTTCTTC. Translating gives CASTYPREEQFF.